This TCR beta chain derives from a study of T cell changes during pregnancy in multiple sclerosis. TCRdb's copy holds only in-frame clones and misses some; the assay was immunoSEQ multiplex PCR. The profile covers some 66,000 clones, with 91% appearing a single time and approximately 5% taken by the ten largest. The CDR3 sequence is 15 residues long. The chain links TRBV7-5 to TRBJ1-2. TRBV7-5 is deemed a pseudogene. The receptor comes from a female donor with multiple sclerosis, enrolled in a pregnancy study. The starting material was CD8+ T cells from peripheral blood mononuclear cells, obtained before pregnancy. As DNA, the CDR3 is TGTGCCAGAAGCTCTGGAGAGGGCCGCAACTATGGCTACACCTTC. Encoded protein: CARSSGEGRNYGYTF.